This T cell receptor beta chain came from a study of blood T cell repertoires in COVID-19. In the source study's methods: Reference gene primer amplification gave nucleated cell count estimates. Here immunoSEQ multiplex PCR was the method, and the copy in TCRdb shows in-frame clones only, minus some. V, J and clone size derive from that table, while D and trimming were established from the DNA sequence. The table shows fewer than 200,000 clones, with 82% occurring only once. The CDR3 consists of 14 residues. V was clipped by 1 base and J by 4 bases, with 10 bases between them. Germline CDR1 is LGHDT and CDR2 is YNNKEL (reference sequence).

The source material was peripheral blood. This sequence was found in a woman aged 55-70 years with COVID-19, enrolled during active disease. The chain is built from TRBV3-1 (or the pseudogene TRBV3-2) and TRBJ1-2; D is uncertain. The CDR3 protein is CASSQAGRPYGYTF. The CDR3 coding sequence is TGTGCCAGCAGCCAAGCCGGCAGGCCCTATGGCTACACCTTC.